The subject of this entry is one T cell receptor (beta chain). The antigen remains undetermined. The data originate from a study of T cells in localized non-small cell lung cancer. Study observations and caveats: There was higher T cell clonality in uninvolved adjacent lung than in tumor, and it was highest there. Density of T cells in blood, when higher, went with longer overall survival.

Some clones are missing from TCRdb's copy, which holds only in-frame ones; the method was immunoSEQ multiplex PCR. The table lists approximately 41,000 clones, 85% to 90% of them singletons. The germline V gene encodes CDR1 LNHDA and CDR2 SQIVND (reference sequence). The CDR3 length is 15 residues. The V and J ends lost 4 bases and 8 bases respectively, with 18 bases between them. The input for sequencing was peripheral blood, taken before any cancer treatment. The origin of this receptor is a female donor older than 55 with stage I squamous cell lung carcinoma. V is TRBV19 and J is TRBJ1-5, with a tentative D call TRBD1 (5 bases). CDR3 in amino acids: CASSRLDTGVEPQHF. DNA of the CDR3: TGTGCCAGTAGTAGATTGGACACGGGGGTTGAGCCCCAGCATTTT.